This paragraph covers one T cell receptor (beta chain) sequence. Its antigen remains unknown. Pooling of second doses given at about 4 or about 12 weeks was done. This specimen comes from a study of T cell responses to AZD1222 COVID-19 vaccine. Study outcomes and limitations: Targets within unmutated variant regions were reportedly found for nearly half of spike-specific TCRs. Baseline testing showed seropositivity in only 5 or 6 AZD1222 recipients.

Assay used: immunoSEQ multiplex PCR; TCRdb lists only in-frame clones, some missing. The repertoire holds 120,000 to 150,000 clones, with around nine tenths as singletons. The CDR3 loop spans 14 amino acids. Losses at the gene ends were 3 bases for V and 6 bases for J; bases not matched to a gene: 7. The germline gives CDR1 MNHEY, CDR2 SMNVEV (reference sequence). This TCR was sampled from an adult who received the AZD1222 COVID-19 vaccine. The source was peripheral blood, collected 28 days after the second AZD1222 dose. V is TRBV27 and J is TRBJ1-2, with TRBD1 identical over 7 bases. The CDR3 DNA follows: TGTGCCAGCAGTTTTACGGGACAGATCAATGGCTACACCTTC. Its translation is CASSFTGQINGYTF.